This T cell receptor beta chain is from a study of spatial heterogeneity in lung cancer. This clonotype has a count of ten or more. Time point in this sample: sample taken at primary tumor resection. Whole RNA from tumor, nontumor lung or frozen PBMC was sequenced unsorted. The presence of a unique molecular identifier marked each TCR cDNA molecule. TCRdb called the 5' RACE reads again in MiXCR, with one record for every CDR3 protein. The sample lists approximately 52,000 distinct CDR3 sequences, 5.3% occurring once. This TCR came from a male donor with early-stage non-small cell lung cancer. The sequences come from PBMCs, collected at surgery.

The CDR3 region is CASSLVSAGELFF. The CDR3 DNA reads TGCGCCAGCAGCTTGGTGTCAGCCGGGGAGCTGTTTTTT. The rearrangement uses TRBV5-1 and TRBJ2-2; D not certain. Germline V gives CDR1 SGHRS, CDR2 YFSETQ. V shed 0 bases and J shed 6 bases, with 6 bases lying between them. The CDR3 has 13 amino acids. The whole variable domain, filled in from reference TRBV5-1 and TRBJ2-2, reads KAGVTQTPRYLIKTRGQQVTLSCSPISGHRSVSWYQQTPGQGLQFLFEYFSETQRNKGNFPGRFSGRQFSNSRSEMNVSTLELGDSALYLCASSLVSAGELFFGEGSRLTVL.